This T cell receptor (beta chain) emerged from a study of vaccination and CD4 T cells after COVID-19. The table lists this clonotype with a count of one. Its specificity is not known. The CDR3 covers 13 residues. Looked up from germline, CDR1 is GTSNPN and CDR2 is SVGIG (reference sequence). The germline V and J ends were trimmed by 0 bases and 6 bases, with 9 bases remaining between them. Described treatment: roughly ten-day PBMC culture with coronavirus spike peptide pools or control peptides (ViraFEST assay). Researchers collected the unexposed donor's CD4+ T cells before the COVID-19 pandemic (2011-2018). PBMC cultures, at over 1.5 million cells per well, received about 9.4 IU/ml IL-2 and 8 to 10 ug/ml peptide pools. Sequencing of the DNA from cultured CD4+ T cells was carried out with the Oncomine TCR Beta short-read assay. In TCRdb, the PCR reads were re-called with MiXCR into one record per CDR3 protein. The sample carries under 8,500 distinct CDR3 sequences, under 45% recorded once.

Sequenced sample: CD4+ T cells from blood, cultured in vitro. The chain carries TRBV30 and TRBJ1-5; no reliable D call. This TCR was recovered from a human donor in good health. The CDR3 region has the DNA TGTGCCTGGAGTGTAGAAGGGCTTCAGCCCCAGCATTTT. Its protein is CAWSVEGLQPQHF.